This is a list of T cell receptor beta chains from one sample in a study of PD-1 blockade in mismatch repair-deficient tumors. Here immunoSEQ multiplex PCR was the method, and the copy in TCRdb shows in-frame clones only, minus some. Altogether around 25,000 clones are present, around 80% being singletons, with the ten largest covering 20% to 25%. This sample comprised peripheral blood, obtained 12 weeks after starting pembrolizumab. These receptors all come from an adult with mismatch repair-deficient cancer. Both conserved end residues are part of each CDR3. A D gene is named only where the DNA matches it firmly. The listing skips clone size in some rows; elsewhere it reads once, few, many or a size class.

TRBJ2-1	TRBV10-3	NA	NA	CAISESVVGHPRNGQFF	TGTGCCATCAGTGAGTCAGTAGTGGGGCACCCGCGAAATGGGCAGTTCTTC
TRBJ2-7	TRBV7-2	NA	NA	CASSLEAGRTYEQYF	TGTGCCAGCAGCTTAGAGGCGGGACGCACCTACGAGCAGTACTTC
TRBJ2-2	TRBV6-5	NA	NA	CASSLGYTGELFF	TGTGCCAGCAGTTTAGGCTACACCGGGGAGCTGTTTTTT
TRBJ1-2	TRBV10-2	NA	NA	CASSVGQGLSYGYTF	TGCGCCAGCAGTGTGGGTCAGGGCCTTTCTTATGGCTACACCTTC
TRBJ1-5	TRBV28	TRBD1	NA	CASSTQGGPRNQPQHF	TGTGCCAGCAGTACCCAGGGGGGACCGCGCAATCAGCCCCAGCATTTT
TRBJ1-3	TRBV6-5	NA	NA	CASRRNLNGNTIYF	TGTGCCAGCAGACGAAACTTGAATGGAAACACCATATATTTT
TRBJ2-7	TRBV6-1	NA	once	CASSDSYEQYF	TGTGCCAGCAGTGATTCTTACGAGCAGTACTTC
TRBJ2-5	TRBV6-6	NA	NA	CASSLMGQRQETQYF	TGTGCCAGCAGTCTTATGGGGCAGAGGCAGGAGACCCAGTACTTC
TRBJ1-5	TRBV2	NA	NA	CASSEGQGRGQPQHF	TGTGCCAGCAGTGAAGGGCAGGGGCGGGGTCAGCCCCAGCATTTT
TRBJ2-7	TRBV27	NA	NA	CASSLSLYSYEQYF	TGTGCCAGCAGTTTATCCCTATACTCCTACGAGCAGTACTTC
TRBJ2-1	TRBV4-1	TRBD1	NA	CASSPGTGVHNEQFF	TGCGCCAGCAGCCCCGGGACAGGGGTCCACAATGAGCAGTTCTTC
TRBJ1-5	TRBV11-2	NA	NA	CASSQGTSSNQPQHF	TGTGCCAGCAGCCAGGGGACATCTAGCAATCAGCCCCAGCATTTT
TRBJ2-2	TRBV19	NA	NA	CASSILGGAQTGELFF	TGTGCCAGTAGTATACTCGGGGGAGCACAAACCGGGGAGCTGTTTTTT
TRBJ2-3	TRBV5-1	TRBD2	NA	CASSLGLAGGTDTQYF	TGCGCCAGCAGCCTGGGACTAGCGGGAGGCACAGATACGCAGTATTTT
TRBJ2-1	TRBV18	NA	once	CASSPLLSSYNEQFF	TGTGCCAGCTCACCATTGCTAAGCTCCTACAATGAGCAGTTCTTC
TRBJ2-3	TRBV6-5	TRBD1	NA	CASRNRGWSTDTQYF	TGTGCCAGCAGGAACAGGGGATGGAGCACAGATACGCAGTATTTT
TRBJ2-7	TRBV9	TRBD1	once	CASSAGTGESYEQYF	TGTGCCAGCAGCGCCGGGACAGGGGAATCCTACGAGCAGTACTTC
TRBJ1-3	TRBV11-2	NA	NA	CASSARTGSSGNTIYF	TGTGCCAGCAGCGCTAGAACAGGGTCCTCTGGAAACACCATATATTTT
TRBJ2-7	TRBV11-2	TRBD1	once	CASSKDRGRYEQYF	TGTGCCAGCAGCAAGGACAGGGGGCGCTACGAGCAGTACTTC
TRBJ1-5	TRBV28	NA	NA	CASSLINQPQHF	TGTGCCAGCAGTTTAATCAATCAGCCCCAGCATTTT
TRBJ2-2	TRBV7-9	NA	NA	CASSPRTPQGSGELFF	TGTGCCAGCAGCCCGAGGACTCCACAGGGATCCGGGGAGCTGTTTTTT
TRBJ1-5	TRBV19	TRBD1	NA	CASSIQGDQPQHF	TGTGCCAGTAGTATACAGGGGGACCAGCCCCAGCATTTT